The sample holds many counts of the clone carrying this TCR beta chain. No antigen is known for it. The J segment lost 5 bases and the V segment lost 7 bases, leaving 8 bases of the junction unmatched. The CDR3 contains 16 residues. This sample is drawn from a study of response to subunit inactivated influenza vaccine. Study results and caveats: Authors suggested each seasonal flu vaccination may recruit only limited numbers of new T cells.

One entry per CDR3 protein results from TCRdb running MiXCR on the RT-PCR reads. The table has about 180,000 distinct CDR3 sequences, approximately 9.2% seen once. The TCR comes from a man aged 50 to 60 who received an inactivated influenza vaccine. This rearrangement joins TRBV12-3 or TRBV12-4 to TRBJ2-1; 13 bases align to TRBD2. Source: non-naive T cells sorted from PBMCs, taken on the day of vaccination. DNA of the CDR3: TGTGCCAGCACCTCCGGACTAGCGGGAGTTAACAATGAGCAGTTCTTC. The encoded protein is CASTSGLAGVNNEQFF.